The source of this TCR beta chain is a study of T cell responses to AZD1222 COVID-19 vaccine. CDR3 length: 16 residues. CDR1 is MGHRA, CDR2 YSYEKL, per germline. The ends lost 0 bases at V and 3 bases at J; junction bases unmatched: 6. Data came from immunoSEQ multiplex PCR; TCRdb stores just in-frame clones and leaves some out. Counted here are about 150,000 clones, 91% occurring once; the ten biggest clones make up approximately 3.8%. The chain is built from TRBV4-1 and TRBJ1-1, with 8 bases identical to TRBD1. Specimen: peripheral blood, collected 28 days after the second AZD1222 dose. This TCR derives from an adult who received the AZD1222 COVID-19 vaccine. For the CDR3, the DNA is TGCGCCAGCAGCCAAGAGCAGGGGGCTTTAGACACTGAAGCTTTCTTT. Encoded protein: CASSQEQGALDTEAFF.